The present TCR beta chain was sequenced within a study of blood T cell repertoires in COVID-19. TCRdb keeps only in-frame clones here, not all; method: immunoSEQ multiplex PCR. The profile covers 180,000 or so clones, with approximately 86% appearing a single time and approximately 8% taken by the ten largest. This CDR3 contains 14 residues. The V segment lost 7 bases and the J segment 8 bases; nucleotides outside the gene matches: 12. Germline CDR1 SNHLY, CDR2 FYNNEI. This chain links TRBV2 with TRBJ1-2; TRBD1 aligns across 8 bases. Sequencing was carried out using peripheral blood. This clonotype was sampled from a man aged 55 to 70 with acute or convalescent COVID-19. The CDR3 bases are TGTGCCAGCATCCTACCGGGACAGGCGAAAGGCTACACCTTC. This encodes CASILPGQAKGYTF.